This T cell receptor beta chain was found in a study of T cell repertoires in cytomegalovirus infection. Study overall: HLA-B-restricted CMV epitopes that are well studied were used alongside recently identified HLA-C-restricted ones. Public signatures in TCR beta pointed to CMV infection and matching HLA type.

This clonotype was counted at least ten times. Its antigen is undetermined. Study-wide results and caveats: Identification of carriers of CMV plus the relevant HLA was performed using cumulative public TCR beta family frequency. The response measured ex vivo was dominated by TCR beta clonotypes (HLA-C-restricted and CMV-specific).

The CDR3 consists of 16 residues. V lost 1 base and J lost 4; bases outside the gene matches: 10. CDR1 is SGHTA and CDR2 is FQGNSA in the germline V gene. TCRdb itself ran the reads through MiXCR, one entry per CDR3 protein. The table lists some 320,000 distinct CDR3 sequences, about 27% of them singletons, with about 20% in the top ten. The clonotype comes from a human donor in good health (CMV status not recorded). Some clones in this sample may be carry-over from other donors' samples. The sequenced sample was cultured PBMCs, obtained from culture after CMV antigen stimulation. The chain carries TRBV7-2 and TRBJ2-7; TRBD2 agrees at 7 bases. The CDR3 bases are TGTGCCAGCAGCTTAGGGCAGGGCGGGAGAGGGTACGAGCAGTACTTC. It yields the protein CASSLGQGGRGYEQYF. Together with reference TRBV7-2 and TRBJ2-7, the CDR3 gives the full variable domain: GAGVSQSPSNKVTEKGKDVELRCDPISGHTALYWYRQSLGQGLEFLIYFQGNSAPDKSGLPSDRFSAERTGGSVSTLTIQRTQQEDSAVYLCASSLGQGGRGYEQYFGPGTRLTVT.